This T cell receptor beta chain is from a study of OX40 agonist ivuxolimab in advanced cancers. Whole-study results and caveats: More expanded clones were seen, on average, in CD8+ T cells than in CD4+.

Points on this clone: Its antigen is unidentified.

Autoimmune disease history or systemic immunosuppression led to patients being barred. Here immunoSEQ multiplex PCR was the method, and the copy in TCRdb shows in-frame clones only, minus some. The sample consists of 100,000 to 150,000 clones, 85% to 95% of them appearing once. This receptor was obtained from an adult with an advanced solid tumor such as melanoma, head and neck, liver or kidney cancer. The starting material was CD4+ or CD8+ T cells sorted from blood, obtained in a trial of the OX40 agonist ivuxolimab.

The CDR3: CASSLSASGTTDTQYF. CDR3 in DNA: TGTGCCAGCAGCTTATCCGCTAGCGGGACGACAGATACGCAGTATTTT. The rearrangement joins TRBV7-3 to TRBJ2-3; 9 bases match TRBD2. V shed 2 bases, J shed 3 bases, and the junction held 6 bases outside the gene matches. Germline assignment: CDR1 SGHTA and CDR2 FQGTGA. This CDR3 contains 16 residues.